This T cell receptor beta chain was sequenced during a study of beta chain features in type 1 diabetes. What was sequenced were expressed TCRB transcripts, since all of the isolated RNA had been reverse transcribed. About 3.4 million reads per sample on average were obtained from naive, central memory and regulatory T cell samples. TCRdb's table, derived via immunoSEQ multiplex PCR, lists solely in-frame clones and lacks some. The top ten hold approximately 0.053% of the sample, which has roughly 250,000 clones, around 68% seen once. It was via CD45RO/CCR7/CD25/CD127/CD95/CD27 that CD4+ naive, central memory, regulatory and stem cell-like memory cells were sorted. Material for sequencing was naive CD4+ T cells from blood. The clonotype comes from a man aged 30-40 years in good health.

The CDR3 sequence is CAWGQGGSNQPQHF. The CDR3 nucleotides are TGTGCCTGGGGACAGGGAGGAAGCAATCAGCCCCAGCATTTT. The rearrangement links TRBV30 to TRBJ1-5; 8 bases align to TRBD1. Germline V lookup: CDR1 GTSNPN, CDR2 SVGIG (reference sequence). The CDR3 contains 14 residues. The J segment lost 1 base and the V segment lost 5 bases, leaving 4 bases of the junction unmatched.